This TCR beta chain came from a study of response to subunit inactivated influenza vaccine. This clonotype has only a few counts. The ends lost 6 bases at V and 7 bases at J; junction bases unmatched: 5. Germline CDR1 MNHEY, CDR2 SVGEGT. CDR3 length: 13 residues. TCRdb re-called the RT-PCR reads with MiXCR, one entry per CDR3 protein. The profile shows fewer than 550,000 distinct CDR3 sequences, about 25% of them singletons. This clonotype was obtained from a man in his fifties who received an inactivated influenza vaccine. This chain uses TRBV6-2 or TRBV6-3 with TRBJ1-4; TRBD1 aligns across 7 bases. Sequences were derived from CD4+ T cells sorted from PBMCs, sampled roughly 5 days after vaccination. CDR3 amino acids: CASSRQGGEKLFF. Written as DNA, the CDR3 is TGTGCCAGCAGCCGACAGGGCGGTGAAAAACTGTTTTTT.